A single T cell receptor (beta chain) is shown here with its context. RNA in amounts of roughly 0.5 to 1 ug was reverse transcribed with random hexamers. The immunoSEQ assay covered 54 Vbeta and 13 Jbeta segments for CDR3. One entry per CDR3 protein, called by TCRdb with MiXCR from the immunoSEQ multiplex PCR reads. The repertoire includes approximately 300,000 distinct CDR3 sequences, over 75% of them detected once, and roughly 0.22% sits in the top ten. Sequencing targeted TCR beta in T cells from blood (CD8+ and CD4+). The study used treatment-naive patients who had stable or active relapsing-remitting disease as multiple sclerosis controls. The source of the sample is a study of CD8 T cells in Susac syndrome. V was trimmed by 9 bases and J by 2 bases, leaving 10 bases between them. The germline CDR1 and CDR2 sequences are MNHEY and SMNVEV (reference sequence). The CDR3 runs 12 residues.

V gene TRBV27 combines with J gene TRBJ1-2; D not certain. Sequences were obtained from CD8+ T cells from PBMCs. This clonotype was sampled from a human donor with multiple sclerosis. CDR3 residues: CASYRINYGYTF. The DNA for the CDR3 is TGTGCCAGTTACCGCATCAACTATGGCTACACCTTC.